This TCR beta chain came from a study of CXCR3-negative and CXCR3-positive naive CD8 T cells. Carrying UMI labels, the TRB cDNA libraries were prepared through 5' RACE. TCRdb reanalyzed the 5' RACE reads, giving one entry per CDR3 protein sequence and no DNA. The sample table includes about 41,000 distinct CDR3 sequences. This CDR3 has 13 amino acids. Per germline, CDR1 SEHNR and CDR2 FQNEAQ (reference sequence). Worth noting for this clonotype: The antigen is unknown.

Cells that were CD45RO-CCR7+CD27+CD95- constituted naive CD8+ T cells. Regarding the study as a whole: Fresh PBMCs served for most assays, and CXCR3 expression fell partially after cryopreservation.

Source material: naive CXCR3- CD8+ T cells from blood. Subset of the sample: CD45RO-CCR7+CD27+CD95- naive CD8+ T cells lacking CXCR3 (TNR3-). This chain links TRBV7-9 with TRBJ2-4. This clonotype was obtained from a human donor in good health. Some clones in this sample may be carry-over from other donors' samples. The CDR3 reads CASSLGGWNIQYF.